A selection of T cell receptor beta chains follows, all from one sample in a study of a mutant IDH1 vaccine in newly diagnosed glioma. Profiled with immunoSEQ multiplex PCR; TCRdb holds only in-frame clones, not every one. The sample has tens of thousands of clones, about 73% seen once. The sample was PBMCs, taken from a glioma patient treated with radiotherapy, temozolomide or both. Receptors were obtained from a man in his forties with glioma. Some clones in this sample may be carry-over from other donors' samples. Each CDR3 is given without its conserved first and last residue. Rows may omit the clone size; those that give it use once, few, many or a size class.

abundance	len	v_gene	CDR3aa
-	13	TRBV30	AWSVPIQLRTEAF
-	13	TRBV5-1	ASSFSTSGANVLT
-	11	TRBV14	ASSQELQETQY
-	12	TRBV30	AWSVNGVVDTQY
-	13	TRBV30	AWSVFSGYSETQY
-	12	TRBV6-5	ASRESATNEKLF
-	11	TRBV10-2	ASRTATNEKLF
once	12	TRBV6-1	ATSRGPGNQPQH
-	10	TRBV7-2	ASSLNLDTQY
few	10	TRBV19	ASSIPPNEQF
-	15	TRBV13	ASSLGGTLQVMSEAF
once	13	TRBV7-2	ASSLFWGPTVGYT
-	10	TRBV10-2	ASKQQRTEAF
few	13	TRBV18	ASSFQNRGNTEAF
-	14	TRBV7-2	ASSLGQGALEGAGY
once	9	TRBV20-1	SASLHNEQY
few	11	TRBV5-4	ASSIQGSHEQY
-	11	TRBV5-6	ASSPTPYNEQF
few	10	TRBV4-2	ASSQGTTPQY
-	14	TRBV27	ASSFLLAGTSVEQY
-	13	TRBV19	ASSAGLAGVHEQY
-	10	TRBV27	ATRTDEETQY
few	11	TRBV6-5	ASSETEDYGYT
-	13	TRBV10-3	AISEGSGGWDTQY
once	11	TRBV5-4	ASSLGGADGYT
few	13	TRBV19	ASRNRDGSNQPQH
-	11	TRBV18	ASSRGDVEKLF
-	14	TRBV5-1	ASSLGDRVGNQPQH
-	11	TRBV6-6	ASSSAGTGELF
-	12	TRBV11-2	ASSVGGVAYEQY
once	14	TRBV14	ASSRPLGTMNTEAF
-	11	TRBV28	ASTMGQYQPQH
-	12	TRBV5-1	ASSLERLNTEAF
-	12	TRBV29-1	SVSPFSPPYGYT
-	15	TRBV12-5	ASGLVPQGRSGNTIY
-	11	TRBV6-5	ATPDWGSDTQY
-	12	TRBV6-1	ASSELSGSYGYT
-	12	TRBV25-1	ATVRGGMNTEAF
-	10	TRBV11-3	ASSETGDTQY
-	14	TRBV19	ASSSYLGQGSQPQH
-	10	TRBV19	ASSAVNYGYT
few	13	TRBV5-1	ASSWVGSTGAEAF
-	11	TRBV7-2	ASSLGANEKLF
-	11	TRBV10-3	AAGGISNQPQH
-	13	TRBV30	AWEGRRNSGNTIY
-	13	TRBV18	ASSLAGTGEGALH
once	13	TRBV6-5	ASSYGGTSTDTQY
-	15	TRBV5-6	ASSLHRAGMINSPLH
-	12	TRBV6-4	ASSEGLDQSPLH